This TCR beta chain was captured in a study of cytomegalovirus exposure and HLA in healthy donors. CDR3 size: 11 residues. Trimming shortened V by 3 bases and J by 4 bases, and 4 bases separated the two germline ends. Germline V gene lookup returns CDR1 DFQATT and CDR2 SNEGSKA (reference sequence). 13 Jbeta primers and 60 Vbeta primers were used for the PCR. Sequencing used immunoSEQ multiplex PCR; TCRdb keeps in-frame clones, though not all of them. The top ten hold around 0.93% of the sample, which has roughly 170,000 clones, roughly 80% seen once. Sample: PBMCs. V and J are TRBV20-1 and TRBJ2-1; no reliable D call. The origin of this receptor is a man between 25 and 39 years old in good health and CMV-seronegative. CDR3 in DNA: TGCAGTGCTAGTCGGTACAATGAGCAGTTCTTC. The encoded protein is CSASRYNEQFF.